The 3 T cell receptor beta chains reported below all come from one sample, sequenced in a study of identical twins. TCRdb re-called the 5' RACE reads through MiXCR, storing one row per CDR3 protein. The sample gives over 200,000 distinct CDR3 sequences, 8% to 11% of which show up once; 9% to 10% is in the top ten. The sample comprised memory T cells sorted from blood. The receptors come from a man aged 45-60 years in good health.

The V gene is TRBV20-1, the J gene TRBJ1-2; no firm D call. The CDR3 consists of 13 residues. Germline lookup yields CDR1 DFQATT and CDR2 SNEGSKA (reference sequence). The V end was cut by 6 bases, the J end by 4 bases, with 15 bases between. The CDR3 loop reads CSAPQPAAYGYTF. CDR3 bases: TGCAGTGCCCCTCAGCCGGCAGCCTATGGCTACACCTTC.

This clonotype was observed at least ten times. V usage is TRBV20-1 and J usage is TRBJ2-5; either TRBD1 or TRBD2 may fit D (5 bases each). Germline CDR1 reads DFQATT; CDR2 reads SNEGSKA (reference sequence). Trimming took 3 bases from V and 4 from J, leaving 12 bases between them. The CDR3 contains 13 residues. The CDR3 sequence: CSASLRDRETQYF. The CDR3 DNA reads as TGCAGTGCTAGCCTCCGGGACCGAGAGACCCAGTACTTC.

This clonotype was counted at least ten times. The genes are TRBV5-1 and TRBJ2-3; 9 bases map to TRBD2. The CDR3 is 17 amino acids. The V gene end was trimmed by 4 bases and the J gene end by 2 bases; junction bases not matched to a gene: 11. Germline assignment: CDR1 SGHRS and CDR2 YFSETQ. CDR3 in amino acids: CASSVGERGAYTDTQYF. In DNA, the CDR3 is TGCGCCAGCAGCGTTGGCGAGCGGGGGGCCTACACAGATACGCAGTATTTT.